Listed below are T cell receptor beta chains from one sample, sequenced in a study of T cells in Graves' hyperthyroidism and ophthalmopathy. TCRdb called the multiplex PCR reads again in MiXCR, with one record for every CDR3 protein. This repertoire shows 540,000 or so distinct CDR3 sequences, 15% to 19% found once; its top ten account for 7.3%. The sequenced material came from blood. The receptors here all came from a woman in her 30s with Graves' hyperthyroidism. CDR3s include the opening cysteine and the closing phenylalanine or tryptophan. The order of the fields is J gene, V gene, CDR3 protein.

j_gene: TRBJ2-1; v_gene: TRBV20-1; CDR3aa: CSARALGGALGYNEQFF
j_gene: TRBJ1-2; v_gene: TRBV11-2; CDR3aa: CASSSPGRAWRVGYGYTF
j_gene: TRBJ2-2; v_gene: TRBV19; CDR3aa: CASSMAPANTGELFF
j_gene: TRBJ2-1; v_gene: TRBV12-5; CDR3aa: CASGSPPGQGSTSAGGLSNEQFF
j_gene: TRBJ2-5; v_gene: TRBV30; CDR3aa: CAWSRGRLQETQYF
j_gene: TRBJ1-3; v_gene: TRBV9; CDR3aa: CASSVEDRSGNTIYF
j_gene: TRBJ2-4; v_gene: TRBV6-2/TRBV6-3; CDR3aa: CASSYIGEEKNIQYF
j_gene: TRBJ2-1; v_gene: TRBV12-3/TRBV12-4; CDR3aa: CASSEPAGDLLYNEQFF
j_gene: TRBJ1-5; v_gene: TRBV5-1; CDR3aa: CASSLGPGNQPQHF
j_gene: TRBJ2-7; v_gene: TRBV20-1; CDR3aa: CSARDKEGAYEQYF
j_gene: TRBJ2-2; v_gene: TRBV30; CDR3aa: CAWSGSPGELFF
j_gene: TRBJ2-1; v_gene: TRBV7-3; CDR3aa: CASSFTGGDEQFF
j_gene: TRBJ1-1; v_gene: TRBV4-1; CDR3aa: CASSQDPDANTEAFF
j_gene: TRBJ2-3; v_gene: TRBV27; CDR3aa: CASSTGLAGYTDTQYF
j_gene: TRBJ1-6; v_gene: TRBV9; CDR3aa: CASSPDLHTPPLHF
j_gene: TRBJ2-7; v_gene: TRBV20-1; CDR3aa: CSAPTRRLADFYEQYF
j_gene: TRBJ1-4; v_gene: TRBV5-1; CDR3aa: CASLKRPQPETTNEKLFF
j_gene: TRBJ1-2; v_gene: TRBV6-2/TRBV6-3; CDR3aa: CASRDPGGANYGYTF
j_gene: TRBJ2-7; v_gene: TRBV7-9; CDR3aa: CASSSPGTSGSEQYF
j_gene: TRBJ2-2; v_gene: TRBV4-2; CDR3aa: CASSQDYWEDTGELFF
j_gene: TRBJ2-2; v_gene: TRBV25-1; CDR3aa: CASSDSLNTGELFF
j_gene: TRBJ1-1; v_gene: TRBV6-5; CDR3aa: CASSYLGLSTEAFF
j_gene: TRBJ2-1; v_gene: TRBV20-1; CDR3aa: CSARGAGLNEQFF
j_gene: TRBJ2-5; v_gene: TRBV20-1; CDR3aa: CSTTSGRVQETQYF
j_gene: TRBJ1-2; v_gene: TRBV27; CDR3aa: CASSFGRQARQGYTF
j_gene: TRBJ2-1; v_gene: TRBV7-3; CDR3aa: CASSIGLAGGLWNNEQFF
j_gene: TRBJ2-3; v_gene: TRBV14; CDR3aa: CASSRTPGHSTDTQYF
j_gene: TRBJ1-5; v_gene: TRBV11-2; CDR3aa: CASSLWTGHDPNSNQPQHF
j_gene: TRBJ1-2; v_gene: TRBV11-2; CDR3aa: CASSFRDYTF
j_gene: TRBJ2-1; v_gene: TRBV5-1; CDR3aa: CASSLEPRLLSYNEQFF
j_gene: TRBJ2-1; v_gene: TRBV30; CDR3aa: CAWSARRDRAHNEQFF
j_gene: TRBJ2-3; v_gene: TRBV11-3; CDR3aa: CASSLPLGRPGADTQYF